Listed here are 10 T cell receptor beta chains from one sample, sequenced in a study of blood T cell repertoires in COVID-19. Profiled with immunoSEQ multiplex PCR; TCRdb holds only in-frame clones, not every one. Of approximately 210,000 clones in the sample, roughly 80% were seen once. Sample: peripheral blood. The receptors stem from a woman in her sixties or seventies with active or convalescent COVID-19.

The chain is built from TRBV29-1 and TRBJ2-3; weak D call: TRBD1 (5 bases). Germline V gene data show CDR1 as SQVTM and CDR2 as ANQGSEA. The CDR3 sequence is 13 residues long. V lost 0 bases to trimming and J lost 1 base, with 5 bases between them. The CDR3 sequence is CSVEDRGTDTQYF. The CDR3 nucleotides read TGCAGCGTTGAAGACAGGGGCACAGATACGCAGTATTTT.

J is TRBJ1-2 and V is TRBV11-2, with 7 positions matching TRBD1. Trimming at V came to 3 bases and at J to 1 base, leaving 5 bases not matched to a gene. Germline values: CDR1 SGHAT, CDR2 FQNNGV. This CDR3 spans 15 amino acids. CDR3 sequence: CASSLAGTDNYGYTF. The CDR3 coding sequence is TGTGCCAGCAGCTTGGCTGGGACAGATAACTATGGCTACACCTTC. Variable domain in full (rest from reference TRBV11-2 and TRBJ1-2): EAGVAQSPRYKIIEKRQSVAFWCNPISGHATLYWYQQILGQGPKLLIQFQNNGVVDDSQLPKDRFSAERLKGVDSTLKIQPAKLEDSAVYLCASSLAGTDNYGYTFGSGTRLTVV.

On this clone itself: Distinct nucleotide sequences in the sample also encode this CDR3. This chain joins TRBV15 and TRBJ2-1, with D perhaps matching TRBD2 (5 bases). The V and J ends lost 1 base and 0 bases respectively, with 7 bases between them. CDR1 and CDR2 (germline): LNHNV, YYDKDF (reference sequence). The CDR3 totals 15 residues. CDR3 residues: CATSRGESSYNEQFF. In nucleotides, the CDR3 is TGTGCCACCAGCAGAGGGGAGAGCTCCTACAATGAGCAGTTCTTC.

The chain combines TRBV2 with TRBJ1-6, with D perhaps matching TRBD1 (5 bases). The V gene's germline CDR1 is SNHLY and CDR2 FYNNEI. The CDR3 spans 13 residues. V lost 2 bases and J lost 9, with 8 bases in between. The CDR3 region is CASSERRGSPLHF. CDR3 DNA: TGTGCCAGCAGTGAAAGGAGGGGTTCACCCCTCCACTTT.

This clone was seen a handful of times. This sequence joins TRBV19 and TRBJ1-2, with D possibly TRBD1 on 6 matching bases. V lost 3 bases, J lost 4 bases, and 12 bases lay in between. The CDR3 is 14 amino acids. Germline assignment: CDR1 LNHDA and CDR2 SQIVND (reference sequence). The CDR3 protein is CASSIQGSGYGYTF. The CDR3 nucleotides read TGTGCCAGTAGTATCCAGGGGTCTGGCTATGGCTACACCTTC.

V is TRBV2 and J is TRBJ2-5; D perhaps matches TRBD1 (5 bases). Germline CDR1 and CDR2: SNHLY and FYNNEI. Trimming cost V 1 base and J 6 bases, with 12 bases left between them. There are 14 residues in the CDR3. This CDR3 reads CASSEGGWGQTQYF. The CDR3, as DNA: TGTGCCAGCAGTGAAGGGGGCTGGGGCCAGACCCAGTACTTC.

V usage is TRBV7-3 and J usage is TRBJ2-1; 12 bases map to TRBD1. This CDR3 is built from 14 residues. The germline V gene has CDR1 SGHTA and CDR2 FQGTGA. V gave up 2 bases and J gave up 10 bases; unmatched junction bases: 3. CDR3 bases: TGTGCCAGCAGCTTAGGGACAGGGGGCAGCGAGCAGTTCTTC. Its protein product is CASSLGTGGSEQFF.

V usage is TRBV9 and J usage is TRBJ1-4; TRBD1 agrees at 7 bases. The CDR3 has 14 amino acids. Germline V gene sequence: CDR1 SGDLS, CDR2 YYNGEE. V shed 4 bases, J shed 8 bases, and the junction held 8 bases outside the gene matches. CDR3 residues: CASSPPGGQEKLFF. In nucleotides, the CDR3 is TGTGCCAGCAGCCCCCCAGGGGGGCAGGAAAAACTGTTTTTT.

This clone was observed once. This chain joins TRBV28 and TRBJ2-2, with 11 bases fitting TRBD2. Looked up from germline, CDR1 is MDHEN and CDR2 is SYDVKM. The junction had 6 bases not matched to a gene; V was cut back by 7 bases and J by 5 bases. The CDR3 length is 15 residues. CDR3 in DNA: TGTGCCAGCAAGACTAGCGGGATTGGGACCGGGGAGCTGTTTTTT. Amino acid sequence: CASKTSGIGTGELFF.

This clone was counted a few times. This chain uses TRBV19 with TRBJ1-5; maybe TRBD1 (5 bases). Germline-derived CDR1 and CDR2 are LNHDA and SQIVND (reference sequence). The CDR3 totals 16 residues. Trimming removed 4 bases at V and 2 bases at J, with 15 bases between. This CDR3 reads CASSRGEGYGNQPQHF. DNA for the CDR3: TGTGCCAGTAGTAGGGGGGAGGGGTATGGCAATCAGCCCCAGCATTTT.